Below are 26 T cell receptor beta chains sequenced from a single sample in a study of cytomegalovirus exposure and HLA in healthy donors. The PCR used 60 Vbeta and 13 Jbeta primers. Some clones are missing from TCRdb's copy, which holds only in-frame ones; the method was immunoSEQ multiplex PCR. The table shows under 130,000 clones, with about 12% occurring only once. The sequenced material came from PBMCs. These receptors were collected from a man between 40 and 49 years old in good health and CMV-seropositive.

This clone was seen more than once but under ten times. In DNA, the CDR3 is TGTGCCAGCAGCGTAGTCGGGACAGGGGGCGATGAGCAGTTCTTC. It yields the protein CASSVVGTGGDEQFF. The rearrangement joins TRBV9 to TRBJ2-1, with 12 bases lining up with TRBD1. With 0 bases clipped from V and 8 bases from J, the junction kept 3 bases outside the gene matches. The germline V gene encodes CDR1 SGDLS and CDR2 YYNGEE. This CDR3 spans 15 amino acids. Variable domain in full (rest from reference TRBV9 and TRBJ2-1): DSGVTQTPKHLITATGQRVTLRCSPRSGDLSVYWYQQSLDQGLQFLIQYYNGEERAKGNILERFSAQQFPDLHSELNLSSLELGDSALYFCASSVVGTGGDEQFFGPGTRLTVL.

This clone has just a few counts. The chain employs TRBV4-2 and TRBJ2-1; 9 nucleotides match TRBD2. The V segment lost 4 bases and the J segment 3 bases; nucleotides outside the gene matches: 7. This CDR3 has 16 amino acids. From germline, CDR1 is LGHNA and CDR2 YNFKEQ. The CDR3 region is CASSLQTSGVYNEQFF. CDR3 sequence (DNA): TGTGCCAGCAGCCTCCAGACTAGCGGAGTCTACAATGAGCAGTTCTTC.

This clone has just a few counts. The chain recombines TRBV5-4 with TRBJ2-2, with a tentative D call TRBD2 (6 bases). The germline gives CDR1 SGHNT, CDR2 YYREEE (reference sequence). Between the trimmed V and J ends, which lost 1 base and 5 bases, there was a span of 18 bases. The CDR3 sequence is 17 residues long. The CDR3 spells CASSLFRGAVRTGELFF. CDR3 bases: TGTGCCAGCAGCTTGTTCCGCGGGGCCGTTCGGACCGGGGAGCTGTTTTTT.

This sequence joins TRBV5-1 and TRBJ2-7; 7 positions agree with TRBD2. V was clipped by 4 bases and J by 3 bases; unmatched bases: 7. This CDR3 spans 14 amino acids. Germline V gene sequence: CDR1 SGHRS, CDR2 YFSETQ. The DNA of the CDR3 is TGCGCCAGCAGCCTCCCCGCTAGCGGCTACGAGCAGTACTTC. It specifies CASSLPASGYEQYF.

This clone has only a few counts. V gene TRBV19 combines with J gene TRBJ2-3; TRBD1 matches 8 bases. From germline, CDR1 is LNHDA and CDR2 SQIVND (reference sequence). Trimming at V came to 5 bases and at J to 0 bases, leaving 4 bases not matched to a gene. This CDR3 region has 15 residues. DNA for the CDR3: TGTGCCAGTAGTTCCAGACAGGGGAGCACAGATACGCAGTATTTT. Its translation: CASSSRQGSTDTQYF.

In the case of this clone: Other DNA sequences in this specimen translate into the identical CDR3. The rearrangement joins TRBV6-5 to TRBJ2-7; the D gene is possibly TRBD1 (5 bases). This CDR3 spans 16 amino acids. V shed 1 base and J shed 4 bases, with 17 bases lying between them. Looked up from germline, CDR1 is MNHEY and CDR2 is SVGAGI. In nucleotides, the CDR3 is TGTGCCAGCAGTTACTTGGGGCTCACAAACGTTTACGAGCAGTACTTC. Protein sequence: CASSYLGLTNVYEQYF.

This clone was counted a few times. The chain combines TRBV6-1 with TRBJ1-5; D may be TRBD1 (6 bases). Germline CDR1 MNHNS, CDR2 SASEGT. The CDR3 has 14 residues. V lost 2 bases and J lost 4, with 9 bases in between. In nucleotides, the CDR3 is TGTGCCAGCAGTGAACGGGACACAAATCAGCCCCAGCATTTT. Translation gives CASSERDTNQPQHF.

This clone was picked up a small number of times. The V gene is TRBV7-2, the J gene TRBJ2-5; TRBD2 matches 10 bases. The germline gives CDR1 SGHTA, CDR2 FQGNSA. The trim removed 5 bases at V and 5 bases at J, leaving 11 bases unmatched. The CDR3 is 16 residues long. In nucleotides, the CDR3 is TGTGCCAGCAGCCCGCGGCGATTAGCGGGAGGTGAGACCCAGTACTTC. This encodes CASSPRRLAGGETQYF.

The sample holds a few counts of this clone. The chain has TRBV9 and TRBJ2-1; unclear D gene. Trimming shortened V by 0 bases and J by 0 bases, and 10 bases separated the two germline ends. Germline CDR1 reads SGDLS; CDR2 reads YYNGEE. The CDR3 consists of 16 residues. The DNA for the CDR3 is TGTGCCAGCAGCGTAGGGGCAGGCAACTCCTACAATGAGCAGTTCTTC. Its translation: CASSVGAGNSYNEQFF.

This rearrangement joins TRBV4-1 to TRBJ1-2; no definite D call. The CDR3 contains 15 residues. Trimming removed 1 base at V and 5 bases at J, with 14 bases between. Per the germline V gene, CDR1 is MGHRA and CDR2 is YSYEKL. The chain's CDR3 is CASSQGSGSGYGYTF. In DNA form, the CDR3 reads TGCGCCAGCAGCCAAGGATCGGGGTCTGGTTATGGCTACACCTTC.

This chain links TRBV9 with TRBJ2-7; D remains ambiguous. CDR1 and CDR2 (germline): SGDLS, YYNGEE. The CDR3 totals 14 residues. The germline V and J ends were trimmed by 0 bases and 2 bases, with 9 bases remaining between them. In DNA form, the CDR3 reads TGTGCCAGCAGCGTAGGAGGCGGAACCTACGAGCAGTACTTC. It specifies CASSVGGGTYEQYF.

The rearrangement joins TRBV6-5 to TRBJ2-2, with 10 bases lining up with TRBD1. V lost 6 bases and J lost 4; bases outside the gene matches: 5. Germline-derived CDR1 and CDR2 are MNHEY and SVGAGI. This CDR3 spans 15 amino acids. CDR3 residues: CASRVTGGITGELFF. In DNA, the CDR3 is TGTGCCAGCAGGGTGACAGGGGGCATCACCGGGGAGCTGTTTTTT.

The chain combines TRBV19 with TRBJ1-5; 7 nucleotides line up with TRBD1. The CDR3 runs 14 residues. The J segment lost 0 bases and the V segment lost 6 bases, leaving 2 bases of the junction unmatched. Germline V gene data show CDR1 as LNHDA and CDR2 as SQIVND (reference sequence). DNA for the CDR3: TGTGCCAGTAGCGGGACAGTTAGCAATCAGCCCCAGCATTTT. Protein product: CASSGTVSNQPQHF. Using reference TRBV19 and TRBJ1-5 for the parts outside the CDR3, the full variable domain is DGGITQSPKYLFRKEGQNVTLSCEQNLNHDAMYWYRQDPGQGLRLIYYSQIVNDFQKGDIAEGYSVSREKKESFPLTVTSAQKNPTAFYLCASSGTVSNQPQHFGDGTRLSIL.

This clone was observed a few times. V gene TRBV11-3 combines with J gene TRBJ2-7; D gene uncertain. The germline gives CDR1 SGHNT, CDR2 YENEEA. The length of the CDR3 is 13 residues. V lost 0 bases, J lost 5 bases, and 8 bases lay in between. CDR3 DNA: TGTGCCAGCAGCTTAGATGTAAGCAACGAGCAGTACTTC. Translation: CASSLDVSNEQYF.

This clone was recorded a few times. CDR3 loop: CAWRRDRGYEQYF. The CDR3 nucleotides read TGTGCCTGGAGGCGGGACCGTGGATACGAGCAGTACTTC. The chain recombines TRBV30 with TRBJ2-7, with D perhaps TRBD2 (6 bases). The V gene lost 3 bases and the J gene lost 4 bases, with 13 bases spanning the gap. CDR3 size: 13 residues. Germline V CDR1 and CDR2: GTSNPN, SVGIG (reference sequence).

This clone appeared a few times. The chain combines TRBV5-5 with TRBJ1-2; 8 nucleotides agree with TRBD1. CDR1 and CDR2 (germline): SGHKS, YYEKEE (reference sequence). The CDR3 spans 17 residues. The junction had 10 bases not matched to a gene; V was cut back by 3 bases and J by 0 bases. The CDR3 DNA reads as TGTGCCAGCAGCTATGGACAGGGAATTGTAACTAACTATGGCTACACCTTC. Amino acid sequence: CASSYGQGIVTNYGYTF. Full variable domain (rest looked up from reference TRBV5-5 and TRBJ1-2): DAGVTQSPTHLIKTRGQQVTLRCSPISGHKSVSWYQQVLGQGPQFIFQYYEKEERGRGNFPDRFSARQFPNYSSELNVNALLLGDSALYLCASSYGQGIVTNYGYTFGSGTRLTVV.

The chain joins TRBV19 to TRBJ2-5, with 7 bases lining up with TRBD1. V lost 3 bases to trimming and J lost 4 bases; unmatched junction nucleotides: 5. CDR1 is LNHDA and CDR2 is SQIVND in the germline V gene (reference sequence). The CDR3 totals 14 residues. CDR3 DNA sequence: TGTGCCAGTAGTATTCAGGGGGTGGGAGAGACCCAGTACTTC. Residues: CASSIQGVGETQYF.

The chain couples TRBV19 to TRBJ2-7, with 9 bases aligning to TRBD1. V trimming: 4 bases; J trimming: 3 bases; junction bases outside the gene matches: 4. Germline V gives CDR1 LNHDA, CDR2 SQIVND (reference sequence). The CDR3 is 14 residues long. The CDR3 reads CASSTGTGNYEQYF. The CDR3 DNA reads TGTGCCAGTAGTACCGGGACAGGGAACTACGAGCAGTACTTC.

This clone appeared a few times. The chain links TRBV28 to TRBJ1-2; 8 bases are a match to TRBD1. Germline V lookup: CDR1 MDHEN, CDR2 SYDVKM. The CDR3 consists of 15 residues. Trimming removed 7 bases from V and 4 bases from J; junction bases left unmatched: 11. The CDR3 DNA is TGTGCCAGCACCCCAACCGGACAGGGCGGCTATGGCTACACCTTC. Its translation is CASTPTGQGGYGYTF.

This clone was picked up a small number of times. The rearrangement uses TRBV5-1 and TRBJ2-1; D is perhaps TRBD1 (6 bases). The germline gives CDR1 SGHRS, CDR2 YFSETQ. The CDR3 contains 18 residues. V was clipped by 0 bases and J by 7 bases, with 23 bases between them. CDR3 amino acids: CASSLASRGPPLWNEQFF. The CDR3, as DNA: TGCGCCAGCAGCTTGGCGTCCAGGGGCCCCCCGCTTTGGAATGAGCAGTTCTTC.

This clone was seen more than once but under ten times. V and J are TRBV5-1 and TRBJ2-1; a weak D match, TRBD2 (5 bases). Looked up from germline, CDR1 is SGHRS and CDR2 is YFSETQ. V shed 0 bases and J shed 6 bases, with 16 bases lying between them. This CDR3 contains 16 residues. CDR3 region: CASSLVQGLTFNEQFF. CDR3 DNA: TGCGCCAGCAGCTTGGTCCAAGGACTCACCTTCAATGAGCAGTTCTTC.

The genes are TRBV6-1 and TRBJ1-2, with D possibly TRBD1 on 6 matching bases. This CDR3 contains 15 residues. V gave up 2 bases and J gave up 4 bases, with 14 bases separating them. Germline CDR1 reads MNHNS; CDR2 reads SASEGT. The CDR3, as DNA: TGTGCCAGCAGTGAAACATTAGGACAGACCTATGGCTACACCTTC. Residues: CASSETLGQTYGYTF.

The sample holds a few counts of this clone. V is TRBV14 and J is TRBJ2-7; the match to TRBD2 covers 9 bases. This CDR3 contains 15 residues. Looked up from germline, CDR1 is SGHDN and CDR2 is FVKESK. The V and J ends lost 4 bases and 2 bases, in that order; junction bases with no gene match: 6. The CDR3 DNA is TGTGCCAGCAGCCCGTGGACTAGCGCGCCCTACGAGCAGTACTTC. This codes for CASSPWTSAPYEQYF. The whole variable domain, remainder taken from reference TRBV14 and TRBJ2-7, is EAGVTQFPSHSVIEKGQTVTLRCDPISGHDNLYWYRRVMGKEIKFLLHFVKESKQDESGMPNNRFLAERTGGTYSTLKVQPAELEDSGVYFCASSPWTSAPYEQYFGPGTRLTVT.

V and J are TRBV28 and TRBJ1-4; a possible D gene is TRBD1 (6 bases). V shed 10 bases and J shed 6 bases, with 12 bases lying between them. The CDR3 length is 12 residues. Germline-derived CDR1 and CDR2 are MDHEN and SYDVKM. The CDR3 DNA sequence: TGTGCCACCAGGGACATTTATGAAAAACTGTTTTTT. It yields the protein CATRDIYEKLFF. Supplemented by reference TRBV28 and TRBJ1-4, the full variable domain reads DVKVTQSSRYLVKRTGEKVFLECVQDMDHENMFWYRQDPGLGLRLIYFSYDVKMKEKGDIPEGYSVSREKKERFSLILESASTNQTSMYLCATRDIYEKLFFGSGTQLSVL.

This clone appeared a few times. V is TRBV15 and J is TRBJ2-7; D is possibly TRBD1 (6 bases). V shed 2 bases and J shed 0 bases, with 14 bases lying between them. Per the germline V gene, CDR1 is LNHNV and CDR2 is YYDKDF (reference sequence). This CDR3 has 16 amino acids. CDR3 loop: CATSRSTGTNSYEQYF. CDR3 sequence (DNA): TGTGCCACCAGCAGATCCACCGGGACAAACTCCTACGAGCAGTACTTC.

This clone turned up a few times. The J gene is TRBJ2-7, the V gene TRBV28, with D possibly matching TRBD1 (5 bases). The CDR3 extends over 14 amino acids. Trimming stripped 6 bases from V and 3 bases from J, with 15 bases between. Germline V gene lookup returns CDR1 MDHEN and CDR2 SYDVKM. As DNA, the CDR3 is TGTGCCAGCAGGCCCAGACAGAACCGCTACGAGCAGTACTTC. Its translation is CASRPRQNRYEQYF.